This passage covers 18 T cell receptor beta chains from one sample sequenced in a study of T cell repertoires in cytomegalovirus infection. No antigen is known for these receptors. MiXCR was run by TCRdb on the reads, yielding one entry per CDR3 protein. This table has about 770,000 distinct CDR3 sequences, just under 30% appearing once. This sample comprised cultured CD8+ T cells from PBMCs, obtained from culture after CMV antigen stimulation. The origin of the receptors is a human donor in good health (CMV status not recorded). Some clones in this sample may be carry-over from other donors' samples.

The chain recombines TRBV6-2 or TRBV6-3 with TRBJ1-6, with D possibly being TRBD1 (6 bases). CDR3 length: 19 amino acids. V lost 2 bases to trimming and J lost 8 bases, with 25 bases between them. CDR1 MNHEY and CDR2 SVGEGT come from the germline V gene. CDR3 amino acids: CASSYNPIFVGQSDSPLHF. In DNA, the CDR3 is TGTGCCAGCAGTTACAACCCGATTTTTGTTGGACAGTCCGATTCACCCCTCCACTTT.

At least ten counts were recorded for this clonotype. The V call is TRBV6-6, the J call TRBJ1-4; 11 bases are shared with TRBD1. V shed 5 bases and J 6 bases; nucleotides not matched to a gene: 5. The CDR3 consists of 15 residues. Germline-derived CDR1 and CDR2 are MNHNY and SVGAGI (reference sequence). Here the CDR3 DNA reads TGTGCCAGCAGTACAGGACAGGGGGCGTATGAAAAACTGTTTTTT. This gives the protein CASSTGQGAYEKLFF.

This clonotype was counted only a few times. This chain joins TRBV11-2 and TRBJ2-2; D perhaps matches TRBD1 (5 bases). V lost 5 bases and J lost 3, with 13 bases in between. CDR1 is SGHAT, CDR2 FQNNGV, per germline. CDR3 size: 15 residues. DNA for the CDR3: TGTGCCAGCAGCCCTTTCCCAGGGCACACCGGGGAGCTGTTTTTT. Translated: CASSPFPGHTGELFF.

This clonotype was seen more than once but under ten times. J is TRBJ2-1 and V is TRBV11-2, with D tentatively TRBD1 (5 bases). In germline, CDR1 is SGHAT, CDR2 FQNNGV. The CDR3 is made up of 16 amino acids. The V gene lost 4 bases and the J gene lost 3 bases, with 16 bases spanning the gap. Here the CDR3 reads CASSSLEDTYYNEQFF. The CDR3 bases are TGTGCCAGCAGCTCCCTAGAGGACACATACTACAATGAGCAGTTCTTC. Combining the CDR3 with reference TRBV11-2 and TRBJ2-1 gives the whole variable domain EAGVAQSPRYKIIEKRQSVAFWCNPISGHATLYWYQQILGQGPKLLIQFQNNGVVDDSQLPKDRFSAERLKGVDSTLKIQPAKLEDSAVYLCASSSLEDTYYNEQFFGPGTRLTVL.

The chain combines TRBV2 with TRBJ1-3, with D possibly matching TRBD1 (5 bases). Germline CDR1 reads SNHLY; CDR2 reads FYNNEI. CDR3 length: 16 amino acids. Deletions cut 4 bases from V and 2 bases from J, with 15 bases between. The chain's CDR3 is CASSGQPNGPGNTIYF. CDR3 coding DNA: TGTGCCAGCAGTGGACAGCCTAATGGCCCTGGAAACACCATATATTTT.

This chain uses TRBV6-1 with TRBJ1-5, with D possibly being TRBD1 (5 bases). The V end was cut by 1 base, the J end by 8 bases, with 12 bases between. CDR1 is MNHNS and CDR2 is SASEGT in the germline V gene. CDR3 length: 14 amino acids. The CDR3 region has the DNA TGTGCCAGCAGTGAAGTACAGTCGGGGGAGCCCCAGCATTTT. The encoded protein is CASSEVQSGEPQHF.

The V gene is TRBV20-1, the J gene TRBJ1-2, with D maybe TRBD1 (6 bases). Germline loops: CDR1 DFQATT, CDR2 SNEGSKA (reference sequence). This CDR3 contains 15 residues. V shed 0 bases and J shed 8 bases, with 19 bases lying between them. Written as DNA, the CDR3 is TGCAGTGCTAGAGATTATAGGACAGTAGAAGGCGGCTACACCTTC. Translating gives CSARDYRTVEGGYTF.

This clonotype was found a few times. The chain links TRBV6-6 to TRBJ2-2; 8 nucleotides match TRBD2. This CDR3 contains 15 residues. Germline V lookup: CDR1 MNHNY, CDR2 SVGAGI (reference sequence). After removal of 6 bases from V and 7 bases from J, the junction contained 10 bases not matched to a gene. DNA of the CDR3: TGTGCCAGCAGCGAAAGAGCGGGAGTAAACGGGGAGCTGTTTTTT. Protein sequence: CASSERAGVNGELFF.

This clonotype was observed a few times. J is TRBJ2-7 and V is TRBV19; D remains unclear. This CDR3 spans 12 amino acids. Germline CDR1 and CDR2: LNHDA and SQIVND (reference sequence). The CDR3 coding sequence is TGTGCTTCCGGAAACACGGCCTACGAGCAGTACTTC. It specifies CASGNTAYEQYF.

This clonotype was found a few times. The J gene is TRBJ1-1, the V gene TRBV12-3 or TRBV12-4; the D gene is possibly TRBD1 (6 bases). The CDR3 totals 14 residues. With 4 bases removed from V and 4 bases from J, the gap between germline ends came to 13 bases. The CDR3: CASSSTGMGTEAFF. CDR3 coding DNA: TGTGCCAGCAGTTCTACAGGGATGGGCACTGAAGCTTTCTTT.

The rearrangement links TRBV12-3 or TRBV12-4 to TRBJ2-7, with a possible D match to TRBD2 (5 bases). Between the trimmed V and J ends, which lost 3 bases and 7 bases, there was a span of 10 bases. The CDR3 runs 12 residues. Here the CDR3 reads CASSFAGEEQYV. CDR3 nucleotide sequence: TGTGCCAGCAGTTTTGCGGGTGAGGAGCAGTACGTC.

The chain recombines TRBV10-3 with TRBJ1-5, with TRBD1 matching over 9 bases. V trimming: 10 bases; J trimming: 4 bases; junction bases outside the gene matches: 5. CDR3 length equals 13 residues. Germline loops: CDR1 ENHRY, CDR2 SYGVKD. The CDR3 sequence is CATGDRVNQPQHF. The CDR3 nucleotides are TGTGCCACCGGGGACAGGGTTAATCAGCCCCAGCATTTT.

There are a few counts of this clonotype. This CDR3 reads CSARGGGSTDTQYF. The DNA for the CDR3 is TGCAGTGCTAGAGGTGGGGGATCCACAGATACGCAGTATTTT. The rearrangement links TRBV20-1 to TRBJ2-3; D may be TRBD1 or TRBD2 (5 bases each). The CDR3 spans 14 residues. CDR1 DFQATT and CDR2 SNEGSKA come from the germline V gene (reference sequence). The ends were cut back, 1 base at V and 2 bases at J, with 10 bases in the middle.

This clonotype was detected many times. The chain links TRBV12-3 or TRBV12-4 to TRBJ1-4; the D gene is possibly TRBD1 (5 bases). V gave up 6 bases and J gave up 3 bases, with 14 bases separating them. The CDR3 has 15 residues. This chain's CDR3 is CASSSGTVSNEKLFF. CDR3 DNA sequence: TGTGCCAGCAGCTCAGGGACGGTTTCTAATGAAAAACTGTTTTTT.

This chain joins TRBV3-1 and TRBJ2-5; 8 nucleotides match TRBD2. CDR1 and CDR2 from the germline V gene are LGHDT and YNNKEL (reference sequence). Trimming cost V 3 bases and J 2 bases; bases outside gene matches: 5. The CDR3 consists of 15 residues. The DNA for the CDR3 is TGTGCCAGCAGCCAGATCACGGGGGGGCAAGAGACCCAGTACTTC. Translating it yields CASSQITGGQETQYF.

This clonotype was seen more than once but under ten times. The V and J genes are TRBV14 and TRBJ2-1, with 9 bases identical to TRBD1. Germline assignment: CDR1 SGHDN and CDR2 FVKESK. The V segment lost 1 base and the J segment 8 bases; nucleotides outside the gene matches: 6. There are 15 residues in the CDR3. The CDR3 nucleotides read TGTGCCAGCAGCCAAGCCTCCGGGACAGGGTATGAGCAGTTCTTC. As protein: CASSQASGTGYEQFF.

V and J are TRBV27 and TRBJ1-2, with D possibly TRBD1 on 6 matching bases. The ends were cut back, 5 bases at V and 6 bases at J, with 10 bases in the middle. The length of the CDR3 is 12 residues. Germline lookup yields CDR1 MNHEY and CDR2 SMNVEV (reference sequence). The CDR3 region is CASSTGSNGYTF. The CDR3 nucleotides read TGTGCCAGCAGTACAGGGTCGAATGGCTACACCTTC.

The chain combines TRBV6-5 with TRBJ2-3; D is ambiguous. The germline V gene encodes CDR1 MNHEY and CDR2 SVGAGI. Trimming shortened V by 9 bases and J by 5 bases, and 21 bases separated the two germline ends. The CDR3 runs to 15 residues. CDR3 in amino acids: CARVRLGSQVDTQYF. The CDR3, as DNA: TGTGCCAGGGTCAGGCTGGGCTCTCAGGTAGATACGCAGTATTTT.